The rows below give T cell receptor beta chains drawn from one sample of a study of T cell responses to AZD1222 COVID-19 vaccine. Here immunoSEQ multiplex PCR was the method, and the copy in TCRdb shows in-frame clones only, minus some. The sample consists of tens of thousands of clones, around nine tenths of them appearing once. Material: peripheral blood, obtained 28 days after the second AZD1222 dose. These receptors originate from an adult who received the AZD1222 COVID-19 vaccine. CDR3s include the opening cysteine and the closing phenylalanine or tryptophan. A D gene is named only where the DNA matches it firmly. Rows may omit the clone size; those that give it use once, few, many or a size class.

cdr3_length	v_call	d_call	j_call	clone_size	cdr3_aa	cdr3_nt
13	TRBV7-6	-	TRBJ1-1	-	CASSFNFNVQAFF	TGTGCCAGCAGCTTTAACTTTAACGTCCAAGCTTTCTTT
11	TRBV9	-	TRBJ2-7	-	CASSAGDEQYF	TGTGCCAGCAGCGCCGGTGACGAGCAGTACTTC
15	TRBV10-3	-	TRBJ1-1	once	CAISEETGLLTEAFF	TGTGCCATCAGTGAGGAGACAGGCCTACTCACTGAAGCTTTCTTT
17	TRBV11-3	-	TRBJ1-6	-	CASSLGPSGSYNSPLHF	TGTGCCAGCAGCCTGGGACCGTCCGGCTCCTATAATTCACCCCTCCACTTT
16	TRBV7-7	-	TRBJ2-1	-	CASSLAEGPFYNEQFF	TGTGCTAGCAGCTTAGCGGAGGGGCCTTTTTACAATGAGCAGTTCTTC
16	TRBV5-4	TRBD1	TRBJ2-2	-	CASSATGTGNTGELFF	TGTGCCAGCAGCGCGACCGGGACAGGGAACACCGGGGAGCTGTTTTTT
14	TRBV27	TRBD1	TRBJ1-1	-	CASSLGTGNTEAFF	TGTGCCAGCAGTTTAGGGACAGGGAACACTGAAGCTTTCTTT
16	TRBV7-8	TRBD2	TRBJ2-7	-	CASSHQTSGGAYEQYF	TGTGCCAGCAGCCATCAAACTAGCGGGGGGGCCTACGAGCAGTACTTC
17	TRBV6-1	-	TRBJ1-2	-	CASSEAVLGTSNYGYTF	TGTGCCAGCAGTGAAGCGGTTCTCGGGACAAGTAACTATGGCTACACCTTC
15	TRBV9	-	TRBJ2-2	few	CASSYGGEYTGELFF	TGTGCCAGCAGCTACGGTGGGGAATACACCGGGGAGCTGTTTTTT
13	TRBV29-1	-	TRBJ1-2	-	CSVAGQGAYGYTF	TGCAGCGTTGCGGGCCAGGGTGCCTATGGCTACACCTTC
12	TRBV5-1	-	TRBJ2-1	-	CASSYSGGEQFF	TGCGCCAGCAGTTATAGTGGCGGTGAGCAGTTCTTC
15	TRBV6-1	-	TRBJ1-3	few	CASSEWRILGNTIYF	TGTGCCAGCAGTGAATGGAGGATTCTTGGAAACACCATATATTTT
16	TRBV10-3	-	TRBJ2-7	-	CAISGLKGGVPYEQYF	TGTGCCATCAGCGGACTAAAAGGGGGAGTACCCTACGAGCAGTACTTC
19	TRBV19	-	TRBJ2-6	few	CASSIFGTQPLTGANVLTF	TGTGCCAGTAGTATCTTCGGGACGCAGCCCTTGACTGGGGCCAACGTCCTGACTTTC
15	TRBV15	TRBD1	TRBJ2-7	-	CATSRDRGPPWEQYF	TGTGCCACCAGCAGAGACAGGGGGCCACCTTGGGAGCAGTACTTC
14	TRBV27	TRBD1	TRBJ2-7	-	CASSWTGENYEQYF	TGTGCCAGCAGTTGGACAGGGGAAAACTACGAGCAGTACTTC
16	TRBV6-1	-	TRBJ2-3	-	CASSEGSGDYTDTQYF	TGTGCCAGCAGTGAGGGAAGCGGAGATTACACAGATACGCAGTATTTT
12	TRBV12-3/TRBV12-4	-	TRBJ1-6	-	CASRTGPSPLHF	TGTGCCAGCAGAACGGGCCCTTCACCCCTCCACTTT
11	TRBV5-8	-	TRBJ1-1	-	CASSVTERAFF	TGTGCCAGCAGCGTAACAGAAAGGGCTTTCTTT
12	TRBV5-4	TRBD1	TRBJ1-2	-	CASSQGQNGYTF	TGTGCCAGCAGCCAGGGACAGAATGGCTACACCTTC
16	TRBV6-2/TRBV6-3	TRBD1	TRBJ1-6	-	CASSYPGQGGNSPLHF	TGTGCCAGCAGTTACCCGGGACAGGGTGGGAATTCACCCCTCCACTTT
13	TRBV7-2	TRBD1	TRBJ1-2	-	CASSQGGHYGYTF	TGTGCCAGCAGCCAGGGGGGCCACTATGGCTACACCTTC
16	TRBV9	-	TRBJ1-3	-	CASSAQRKSSGNTIYF	TGTGCCAGCAGCGCCCAAAGAAAGAGCTCTGGAAACACCATATATTTT
15	TRBV6-2/TRBV6-3	TRBD1	TRBJ1-2	-	CASSDTGGAGYGYTF	TGTGCCAGCAGCGACACAGGGGGCGCAGGCTATGGCTACACCTTC
12	TRBV12-5	-	TRBJ1-6	-	CASGFLDSPLHF	TGTGCTAGTGGTTTTCTTGATTCACCCCTCCACTTT
16	TRBV2	-	TRBJ2-7	-	CASDDFRILSSYEQYF	TGTGCCAGCGATGATTTTAGGATCTTAAGCTCCTACGAGCAGTACTTC
17	TRBV2	TRBD2	TRBJ2-3	-	CASSEGIAGGSTDTQYF	TGTGCCAGCAGTGAAGGAATAGCGGGGGGTAGCACAGATACGCAGTATTTT
16	TRBV5-6	-	TRBJ1-3	-	CASSLSGGGFGNTIYF	TGTGCCAGCAGCTTGTCGGGGGGCGGTTTTGGAAACACCATATATTTT
13	TRBV21-1	-	TRBJ1-1	-	CASIRKVNTEAFF	TGTGCCAGCATTCGTAAAGTTAACACTGAAGCTTTCTTT
14	TRBV10-3	TRBD1	TRBJ2-5	once	CAISVTGLGETQYF	TGTGCCATCAGCGTGACAGGGCTGGGAGAGACCCAGTACTTC
12	TRBV6-1	-	TRBJ1-3	few	CASSEWDNTIYF	TGTGCCAGCAGTGAATGGGATAACACCATATATTTT
15	TRBV7-2	-	TRBJ1-2	-	CASSPYRAFNYGYTF	TGTGCCAGCAGCCCATACAGGGCTTTTAACTATGGCTACACCTTC
11	TRBV5-1	-	TRBJ2-1	-	CASSTTSRQFF	TGCGCCAGCAGCACTACTAGCCGGCAGTTCTTC